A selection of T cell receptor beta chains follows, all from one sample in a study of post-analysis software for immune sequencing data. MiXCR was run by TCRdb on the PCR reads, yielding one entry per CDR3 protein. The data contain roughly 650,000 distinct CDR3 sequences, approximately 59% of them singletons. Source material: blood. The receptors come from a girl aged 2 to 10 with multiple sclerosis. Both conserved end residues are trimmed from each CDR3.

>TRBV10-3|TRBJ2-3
ASQGSPTDTQY
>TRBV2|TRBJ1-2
ASSEQYGANYGYT
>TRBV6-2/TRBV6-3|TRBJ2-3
ASSYFAGTDTQY
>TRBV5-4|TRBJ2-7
ASSGTGVEQY
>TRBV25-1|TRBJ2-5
ASRWRPQETQY
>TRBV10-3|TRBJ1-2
AISEQTGSYGYT
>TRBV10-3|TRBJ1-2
AISDLQAPREGYT
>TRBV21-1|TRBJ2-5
ASSLGEGQETQY
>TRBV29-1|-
SVAKEGAQETQY
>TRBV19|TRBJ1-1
ASSIRRGQGIGTEAF
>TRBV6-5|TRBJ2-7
ASSQTSGTEQY
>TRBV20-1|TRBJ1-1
SAEGMDTEAF
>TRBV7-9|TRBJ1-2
ASSLDEWTYGYT
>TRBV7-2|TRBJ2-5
ASSPRTGVGETQY
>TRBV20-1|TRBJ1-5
SARSGAENQPQH
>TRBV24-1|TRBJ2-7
ATSDLRSSYEQY
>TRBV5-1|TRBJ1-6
ASSLQEDSPLH
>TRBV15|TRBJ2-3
ATGRGADTQY
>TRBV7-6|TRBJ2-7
ASSLGSRGFHEQY
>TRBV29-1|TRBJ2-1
SYMGRDNEQF
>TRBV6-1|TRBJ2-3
ASSPPRGVTSTDTQY
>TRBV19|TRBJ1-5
ASSMGAGNQPQH
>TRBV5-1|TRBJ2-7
ASSNPFGTSEAYEQY
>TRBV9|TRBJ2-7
ASSVVSGSYEQY
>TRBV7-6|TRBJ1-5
ASSLGSDQPQH
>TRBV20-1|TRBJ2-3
SARPGAGGIDTQY
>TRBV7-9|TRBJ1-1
ASSFMMNTEAF
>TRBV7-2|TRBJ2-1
ASSGLRSHEQF
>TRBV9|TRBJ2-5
ASSVAPMETQY
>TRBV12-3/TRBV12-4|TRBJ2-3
ASSLGLAGVIDTQY
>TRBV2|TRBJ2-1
AGSAGPSSYNEQF
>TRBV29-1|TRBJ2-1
SARDHLYNEQF
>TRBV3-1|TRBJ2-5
ASSQGWTSGYQETQY
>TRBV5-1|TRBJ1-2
ASSLGQAEYYGYT
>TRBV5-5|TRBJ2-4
ASSFTPTGTTKNIQY
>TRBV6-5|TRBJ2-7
ASSWSDGTSYEQY
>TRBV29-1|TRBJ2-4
SVEGTTWGRQN
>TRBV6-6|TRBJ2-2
ASSYSSGGANTGELF
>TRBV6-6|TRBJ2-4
ASSPRGSTKNIQY
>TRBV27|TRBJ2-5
ASSLGLRGETQY
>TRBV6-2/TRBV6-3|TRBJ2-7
ASSYGGSGAPYEQY
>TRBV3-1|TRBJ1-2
ASSPTEDYGYT
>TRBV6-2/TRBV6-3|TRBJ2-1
ASSSLAGFSYNEQF
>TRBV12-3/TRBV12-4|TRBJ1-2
ASSLGPQGSSTTNYGYT
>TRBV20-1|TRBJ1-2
SARDGSIFRGYT
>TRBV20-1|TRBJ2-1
SASWTGGVKNEQF
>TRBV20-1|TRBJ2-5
SARELLGETQY
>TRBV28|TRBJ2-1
ASSFPTGYNEQF
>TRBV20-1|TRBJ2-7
SADPISSSGRAYEQY
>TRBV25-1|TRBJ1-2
ASSETGTLVSDGYT
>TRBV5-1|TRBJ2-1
ASSLGGTGVDNEQF
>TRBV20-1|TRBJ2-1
SASPQREGRNEQF
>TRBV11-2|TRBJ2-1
ASSLDGLAPDSSYNEQF
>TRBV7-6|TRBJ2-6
ASTWSSGANVLT
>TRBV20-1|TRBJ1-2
SARAGPGRVIGYGYT